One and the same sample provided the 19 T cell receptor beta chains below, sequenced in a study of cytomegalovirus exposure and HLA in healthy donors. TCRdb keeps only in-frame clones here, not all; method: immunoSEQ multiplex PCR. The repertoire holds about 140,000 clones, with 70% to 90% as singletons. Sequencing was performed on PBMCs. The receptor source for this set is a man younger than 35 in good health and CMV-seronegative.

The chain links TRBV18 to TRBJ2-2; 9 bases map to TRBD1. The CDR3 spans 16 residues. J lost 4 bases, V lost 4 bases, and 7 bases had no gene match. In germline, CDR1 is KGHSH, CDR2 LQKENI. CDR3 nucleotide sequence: TGTGCCAGCTCACGCGAGGACAGGGGACCCACCGGGGAGCTGTTTTTT. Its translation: CASSREDRGPTGELFF.

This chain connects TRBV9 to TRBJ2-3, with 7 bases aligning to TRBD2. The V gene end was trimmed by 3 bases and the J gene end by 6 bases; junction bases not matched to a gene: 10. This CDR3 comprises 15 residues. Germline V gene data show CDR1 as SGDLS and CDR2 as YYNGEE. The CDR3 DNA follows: TGTGCCAGCAGCGGTCGGCGGGAGAATCCCGATACGCAGTATTTT. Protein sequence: CASSGRRENPDTQYF.

The CDR3 sequence is CASLHLLTEAFF. For the CDR3, the DNA is TGTGCCAGCCTTCACCTATTAACTGAAGCTTTCTTT. The V call is TRBV2, the J call TRBJ1-1; no reliable D call. CDR1 SNHLY and CDR2 FYNNEI come from the germline V gene. This CDR3 is built from 12 residues. V dropped 8 bases and J dropped 5 bases, with 12 bases sitting between them.

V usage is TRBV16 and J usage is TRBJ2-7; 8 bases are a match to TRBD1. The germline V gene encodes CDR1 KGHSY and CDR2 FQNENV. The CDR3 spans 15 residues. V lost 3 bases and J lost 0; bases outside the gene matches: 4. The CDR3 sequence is CASSHGQGHSYEQYF. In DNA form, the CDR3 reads TGTGCCAGCAGCCACGGACAGGGTCACTCCTACGAGCAGTACTTC.

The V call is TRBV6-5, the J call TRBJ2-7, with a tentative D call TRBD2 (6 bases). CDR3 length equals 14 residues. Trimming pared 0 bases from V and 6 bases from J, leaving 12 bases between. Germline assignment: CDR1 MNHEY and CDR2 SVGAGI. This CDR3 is CASSYSRGVGEQYF. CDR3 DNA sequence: TGTGCCAGCAGTTACTCGCGCGGGGTGGGCGAGCAGTACTTC.

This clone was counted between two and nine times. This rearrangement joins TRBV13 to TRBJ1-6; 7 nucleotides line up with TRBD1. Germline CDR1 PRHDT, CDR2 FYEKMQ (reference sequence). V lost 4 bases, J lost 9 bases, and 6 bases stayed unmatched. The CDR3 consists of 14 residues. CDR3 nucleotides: TGTGCCAGCAGCTCCCGACAGGGTCGTTCACCCCTCCACTTT. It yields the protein CASSSRQGRSPLHF.

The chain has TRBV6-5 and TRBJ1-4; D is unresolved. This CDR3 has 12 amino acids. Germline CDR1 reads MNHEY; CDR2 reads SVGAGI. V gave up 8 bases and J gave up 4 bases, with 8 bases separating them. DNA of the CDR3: TGTGCCAGCGGAGGCGATAATGAAAAACTGTTTTTT. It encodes CASGGDNEKLFF.

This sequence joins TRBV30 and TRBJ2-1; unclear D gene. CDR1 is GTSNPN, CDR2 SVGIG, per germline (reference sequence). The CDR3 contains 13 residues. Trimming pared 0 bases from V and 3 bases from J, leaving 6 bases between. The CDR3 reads CAWSVRVYNEQFF. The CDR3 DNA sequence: TGTGCCTGGAGTGTACGGGTCTACAATGAGCAGTTCTTC.

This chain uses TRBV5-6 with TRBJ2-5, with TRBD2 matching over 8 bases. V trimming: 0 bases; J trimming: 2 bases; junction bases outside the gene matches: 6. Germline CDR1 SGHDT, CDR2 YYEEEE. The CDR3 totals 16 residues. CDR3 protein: CASSLAGRGTQETQYF. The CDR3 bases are TGTGCCAGCAGCTTGGCCGGGAGGGGAACTCAAGAGACCCAGTACTTC.

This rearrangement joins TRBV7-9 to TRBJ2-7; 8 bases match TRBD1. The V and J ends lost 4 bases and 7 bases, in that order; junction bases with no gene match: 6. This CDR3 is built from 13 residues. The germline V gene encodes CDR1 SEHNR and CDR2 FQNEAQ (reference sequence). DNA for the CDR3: TGTGCCAGCAGCTGGGACAGGTACGAGGAGCAGTACTTC. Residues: CASSWDRYEEQYF.

The CDR3 DNA is TGTGCCAGCAGCTTCTCAGGGGGTGCGCCCCTCCACTTT. Residues: CASSFSGGAPLHF. The rearrangement joins TRBV9 to TRBJ1-6, with 7 bases that match TRBD1. CDR1 SGDLS and CDR2 YYNGEE come from the germline V gene. V was clipped by 4 bases and J by 13 bases; unmatched bases: 8. The CDR3 has 13 amino acids.

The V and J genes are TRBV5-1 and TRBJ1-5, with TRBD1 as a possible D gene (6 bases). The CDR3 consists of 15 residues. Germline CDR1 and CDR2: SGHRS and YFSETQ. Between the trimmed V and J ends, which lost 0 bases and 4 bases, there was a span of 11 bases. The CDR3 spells CASSLGGGKNQPQHF. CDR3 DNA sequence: TGCGCCAGCAGCTTGGGAGGGGGAAAGAATCAGCCCCAGCATTTT.

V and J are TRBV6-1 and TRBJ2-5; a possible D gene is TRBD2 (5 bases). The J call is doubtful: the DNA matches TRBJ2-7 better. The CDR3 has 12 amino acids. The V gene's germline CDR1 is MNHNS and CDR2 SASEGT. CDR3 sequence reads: CASTRGGYEQYF. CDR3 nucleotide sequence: TGTGCCAGCACTCGAGGAGGATACGAGCAGTACTTC.

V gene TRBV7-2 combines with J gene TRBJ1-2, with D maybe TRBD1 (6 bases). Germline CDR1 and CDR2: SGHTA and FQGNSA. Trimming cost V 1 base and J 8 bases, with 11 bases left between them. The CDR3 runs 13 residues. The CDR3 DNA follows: TGTGCCAGCAGCTTAGACAGGGTCTTCGGCTACACCTTC. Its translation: CASSLDRVFGYTF.

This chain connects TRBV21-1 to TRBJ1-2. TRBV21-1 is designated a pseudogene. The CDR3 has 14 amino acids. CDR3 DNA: TGTGCCAGCACCCCGAGGAGCCGTTCGAGGGGCTACACCTTC. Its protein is CASTPRSRSRGYTF.

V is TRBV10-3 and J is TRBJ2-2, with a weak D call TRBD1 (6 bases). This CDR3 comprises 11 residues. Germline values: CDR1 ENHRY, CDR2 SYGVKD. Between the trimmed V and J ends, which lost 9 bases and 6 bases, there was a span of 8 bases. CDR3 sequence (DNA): TGTGCCATTGGGGGCTCCGGGGAGCTGTTTTTT. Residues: CAIGGSGELFF.

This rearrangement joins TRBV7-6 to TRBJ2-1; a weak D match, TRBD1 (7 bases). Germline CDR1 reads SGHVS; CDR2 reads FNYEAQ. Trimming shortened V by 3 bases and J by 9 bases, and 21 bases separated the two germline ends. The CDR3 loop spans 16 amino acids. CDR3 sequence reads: CASSFTDTAGGSEQFF. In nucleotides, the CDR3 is TGTGCCAGCAGCTTCACTGACACCGCAGGGGGGAGTGAGCAGTTCTTC.

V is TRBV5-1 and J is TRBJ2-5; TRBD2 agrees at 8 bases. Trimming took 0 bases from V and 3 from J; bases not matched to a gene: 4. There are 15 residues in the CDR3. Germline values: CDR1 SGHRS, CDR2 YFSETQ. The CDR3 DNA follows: TGCGCCAGCAGCTTGGCCGGGGGGGCCGAAGAGACCCAGTACTTC. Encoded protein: CASSLAGGAEETQYF.

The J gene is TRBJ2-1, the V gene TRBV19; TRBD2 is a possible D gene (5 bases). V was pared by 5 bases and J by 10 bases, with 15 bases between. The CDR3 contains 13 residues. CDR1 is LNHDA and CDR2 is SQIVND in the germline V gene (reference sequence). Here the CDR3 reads CASSHRGGEEQFF. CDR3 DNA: TGTGCCAGTAGTCACCGGGGTGGGGAGGAGCAGTTCTTC.